This is a list of T cell receptor beta chains from one sample in a study of monozygotic twins with inflammatory bowel disease. Each CDR3 protein gets one entry in TCRdb, which reprocessed the 5' RACE reads and gives no DNA. Listed are over 350,000 distinct CDR3 sequences; just over 2.5% falls within the top ten. Sequencing was carried out using blood. These TCRs come from a human donor with ulcerative colitis or Crohn's disease, or a healthy co-twin of an affected twin (not recorded which). Both conserved end residues are part of each CDR3.

v_call	j_call	cdr3_aa
TRBV11-3	TRBJ2-1	CASSPGGHNEQFF
TRBV16	TRBJ1-1	CASSQSPDGVTTEAFF
TRBV7-9	TRBJ2-7	CASSALGDRFYEQYF
TRBV6-5	TRBJ2-3	CASSSQGTPTDTQYF
TRBV5-1	TRBJ1-1	CASSLDGENTEAFF
TRBV2	TRBJ2-7	CASSEMDSFYEQYF
TRBV12-3/TRBV12-4	TRBJ2-1	CASSSDSREQFF
TRBV4-1	TRBJ2-1	CASSQEQGRGLYNEQFF
TRBV14	TRBJ2-7	CASSHTAYEQYF
TRBV7-2	TRBJ2-7	CASSPSGGYEQYF
TRBV6-5	TRBJ2-5	CASSYALAGMETQYF
TRBV5-1	TRBJ2-5	CASSFPAETQYF
TRBV7-9	TRBJ2-3	CASSLAGGASTQYF
TRBV5-1	TRBJ2-3	CASSSIGGSDTQYF
TRBV2	TRBJ1-4	CARSGTDNEKLFF
TRBV18	TRBJ2-5	CASSPTGGDYQETQYF
TRBV12-3/TRBV12-4	TRBJ2-1	CASSLGLQGRRHEQFF
TRBV4-3	TRBJ2-1	CASSQVGQGAYNEQFF
TRBV27	TRBJ2-3	CATSSYTDTQYF
TRBV27	TRBJ2-4	CASSFRQPAKNIQYF
TRBV7-2	TRBJ2-7	CASSLDGTGGNEQYF
TRBV20-1	TRBJ2-7	CSAMRGGTYEQYF
TRBV13	TRBJ2-7	CASSLGIPGLAGASSYEQYF
TRBV12-3/TRBV12-4	TRBJ2-3	CASSRQGSQYF
TRBV5-1	TRBJ1-1	CASSFDGGNTEAFF
TRBV4-1	TRBJ2-1	CASSQDETLAQFF
TRBV2	TRBJ2-5	CARRGGQETQYF
TRBV24-1	TRBJ2-1	CATSDSGHYNEQFF
TRBV5-1	TRBJ2-7	CASSPQAGSYEQYF
TRBV20-1	TRBJ1-1	CSAREGALVAFF
TRBV5-5	TRBJ1-5	CASSFSNQPQHF
TRBV5-1	TRBJ2-3	CASSLAIGTDTQYF
TRBV6-5	TRBJ1-1	CASSYAGTGLGTEAFF
TRBV7-9	TRBJ2-5	CASSPQRGRGLQETQYF
TRBV10-3	TRBJ2-5	CAIRPGDQETQYF
TRBV7-6	TRBJ2-3	CASSSIASGTDTQYF
TRBV7-2	TRBJ1-4	CASSFRRSEKLFF
TRBV4-2	TRBJ1-3	CASSQAGNTIYF
TRBV27	TRBJ1-1	CASTQHNGFTEAFF
TRBV19	TRBJ2-4	CASSRARDIQYF
TRBV5-6	TRBJ2-1	CASSLGLAGGREQFF
TRBV12-3/TRBV12-4	TRBJ2-3	CAGGQGQGSDRQYF
TRBV6-5	TRBJ2-4	CASSYSTGQGTKNIQYF
TRBV29-1	TRBJ1-3	CSVVVTAGNTIYF
TRBV7-3	TRBJ1-1	CASSSGIRSTEAFF
TRBV19	TRBJ2-7	CASSRMAGRSSYEQYF
TRBV29-1	TRBJ2-3	CSVVSPNTDTQYF
TRBV7-2	TRBJ2-5	CASSPRLAGGLLRTQYF
TRBV11-1	TRBJ1-1	CASSLEGRGITEAFF
TRBV11-2	TRBJ1-2	CASSQQGRIGYTF